This is a list of T cell receptor beta chains from one sample in a study of monozygotic twins with cystic fibrosis. Produced via immunoSEQ multiplex PCR; TCRdb's table is partial and in-frame only. This table has approximately 32,000 clones, around 96% appearing once. Sequencing used blood. These receptors all stem from a girl aged 2-10 years with cystic fibrosis. CDR3s include the opening cysteine and the closing phenylalanine or tryptophan. Fields, in order: J gene, V gene, clone size, CDR3 protein. Expanded clones get a size class; other rows say once, few or many, or leave the size out.

TRBJ2-1 TRBV19 once CASSGGVSSYNEQFF
TRBJ2-1 TRBV7-9 - CASSLYRDNEQFF
TRBJ1-1 TRBV6-5 - CASSPRPGTEAFF
TRBJ2-7 TRBV9 - CASSVYGEGAYEQYF
TRBJ1-1 TRBV9 - CASSVGTSSEAFF
TRBJ2-1 TRBV15 - CATSRDSRAELSDNEQFF
TRBJ1-1 TRBV7-7 - CASSPTDRATEAFF
TRBJ1-5 TRBV19 - CASSIEPTGYRNQPQHF
TRBJ1-2 TRBV5-4 - CASSLSSGGYGYTF
TRBJ1-4 TRBV5-4 - CASSSGTSGEKLFF
TRBJ1-5 TRBV30 - CAWSLTEDQPQHF
TRBJ2-7 TRBV5-4 - CASSLTSGRAEQYF
TRBJ1-1 TRBV7-9 - CASTPIGSTDTEAFF
TRBJ2-1 TRBV5-1 - CASSLDRNEQFF
TRBJ2-7 TRBV30 - CAWSKAGEQYF
TRBJ2-7 TRBV2 - CASRDPTYEQYF
TRBJ2-1 TRBV30 - CAWSGLNEQFF
TRBJ1-2 TRBV18 once CASSPVDTGYTF
TRBJ2-7 TRBV5-1 - CASSSGTRGLYEQYF
TRBJ1-1 TRBV11-3 once CASSLNRDSEAFF
TRBJ2-2 TRBV19 - CASRPGPNTGELFF
TRBJ2-3 TRBV5-1 - CASSPQISGSTDTQYF
TRBJ2-1 TRBV19 - CASSLDTSSYNEQFF
TRBJ2-3 TRBV2 once CASRGTNVAADTQYF
TRBJ2-7 TRBV18 - CASSPRGAPYEQYF
TRBJ2-1 TRBV6-5 - CASSYDSGSINEQFF
TRBJ2-1 TRBV6-5 - CASSKSGASGRGQFF
TRBJ1-2 TRBV6-1 - CASSEGWGANYGYTF
TRBJ1-2 TRBV10-3 - CAISDGRRGYSGYTF
TRBJ2-6 TRBV7-2 - CASSPVGSLSGANVLTF
TRBJ2-1 TRBV6-5 - CASSYSKRGHIEQFF
TRBJ2-1 TRBV5-1 - CASRSGGRSYNEQFF
TRBJ2-2 TRBV7-2 - CASSSLAGGGELFF
TRBJ2-2 TRBV6-1 - CASSRGALNTGELFF
TRBJ1-2 TRBV5-1 - CASSPTRDRNYGYTF
TRBJ1-2 TRBV5-1 - CASSLATASNYGYTF